This TCR beta chain was identified in a study of cytomegalovirus exposure and HLA in healthy donors listed by TCRdb under 2017. About the investigation overall: According to an earlier analysis of several hundred of the donors, roughly 180 million T cells yielded 117 million unique TCR beta sequences and around 280 Gb of sequence data. Both class I and class II loci were covered by HLA typing, at four-digit resolution. Alongside the repertoire data, information on donor age, sex, ethnicity and CMV serostatus was compiled. Typing coverage varied by locus: about 629-640 donors for A, B, C, DRB1 and DQB1; approximately 500 for DQA1; more than 600 for DPA1; under 490 for DPB1. Rather than drawing on any new phenotypic data, the later analysis identified candidate immune exposures from TCR beta sequences and the way those sequences occurred across donors. Along with the approximately 620-subject first cohort, a separate validation cohort of over 90 different subjects was used. In a later analysis, previously published TCR beta repertoires from 550 to 700 donors were re-analyzed and high-resolution HLA genotyping was added so that TCR occurrence patterns could be studied. The study aimed to test whether signatures of past pathogen exposure could be identified by cataloging public T cell receptors. Genome-wide SNP genotypes for about 55% of the roughly 670 donors were used in a later genetic analysis, which treated that subset as a discovery cohort. The genetic ancestry cluster associated with self-reported Caucasian donors included roughly 84% of the 398 genotyped donors. Using immunosequencing, the study profiled T cell repertoires from approximately 700 subjects and related those repertoires to cytomegalovirus serostatus. An early release that covered around 590 HLA-typed donors contained approximately 320 gigabases of sequencing data and 65 million to 100 million unique TCR sequences. Four or five DR-DQ haplotypes were treated as single units for association and clustering because of strong linkage in the cohort. All discovery cohort repertoires had been generated on a single sequencing platform. To predict cytomegalovirus infection status, the study combined high-throughput TCR immunosequencing, statistical association of individual TCRs with disease status, and machine learning. Among some 410 genotyped donors of the cohort, an average of around 240,000 unique TCR beta nucleotide sequences were sequenced per donor, approximately 20% of them non-productive. An earlier analysis of fewer than 750 of the donors used high-throughput TCR beta sequencing to judge whether each TCR beta V gene segment behaved as functional or pseudogenic.

Receptor amplification or capture employed the immunoSEQ multiplex PCR assay. The multiplex PCR relied on a mix of 60 forward primers for TCR Vbeta segments and 13 reverse primers for TCR Jbeta segments. The CDR3 region of rearranged TCR beta genes was amplified from genomic DNA with a multiplex PCR assay. The Illumina HiSeq System was used to sequence the amplified TCR beta libraries as 87-base-pair reads. Under the source paper's analysis protocol: A later analysis tallied 80 million to 95 million unique TCR beta chains across the 666 repertoires, and some 10 million of those chains were shared by two or more donors. Raw reads were error-corrected and collapsed into unique sequences with a nearest-neighbor algorithm that merged closely related sequences to remove PCR and sequencing errors. Alignment of CDR3 sequences to IMGT reference sequences was used to assign V, D and J gene segments. For a sequence to be retained, at least a six-nucleotide match to both a V gene segment and a J gene segment was required. Rearrangements were called productive when the CDR3 lacked stop codons and stayed in frame with V and J; all others were non-productive. Following IMGT convention, CDR3 was defined as the stretch from the second conserved V-encoded cysteine to the conserved J-encoded phenylalanine. The earlier analysis of about 560 of the donors excluded any sequence lacking an unambiguous match to a single V gene segment. An earlier analysis of 587 of the donors classified V segments as functional when productive rearrangements were above 56.7% and as segregating when the standard deviation between donors was above 5%. A statistical classification framework was developed to diagnose cytomegalovirus status using the catalog of TCR beta chain sequences. In a later analysis, V and J genes were assigned by comparing TCR nucleotide sequences against IMGT/GENE-DB human TR gene sequences. A later analysis assigned CDR3 sequences and most-parsimonious VDJ recombination scenarios with the TCRdist pipeline. In a later analysis, every TCR beta chain was defined by the combination of its CDR3 amino acid sequence and its V-gene family, and reads without a unique V-gene family were dropped. A later analysis removed 500 to 650 highly shared, low-generation-probability nucleotide sequences to deal with suspected cross-contamination and a sequencing artifact. In a later analysis, a clonal expansion index for each public chain was calculated from normalized within-repertoire ranks of inferred template counts. In a later analysis, generation probabilities were computed using a VDJ recombination model fitted to out-of-frame rearrangements, and the results were checked against IGoR. A later analysis scored TCR-TCR, TCR-HLA and TCR-CMV co-occurrence with hypergeometric tests, applying a repertoire-size bias correction to TCR pairs. A later analysis estimated false discovery rates by permuting HLA or CMV assignments 20 times. In a later analysis, co-occurring TCRs were grouped with DBSCAN, and TCRdist sequence similarity was added when clustering was performed within HLA-allele-positive subsets. Co-occurrence clustering excluded repertoires with fewer than 30,000 or more than 120,000 public chains, plus five with anomalous nucleotide sharing. TCRdb retrieved this table from immuneACCESS and kept in-frame rearrangements only. Not all clones are present; in checked studies, unresolved V genes account for under half, and no reason is known for the remainder. Clone size and the V and J calls come from that table; the DNA yielded D and trimming. In all, the sample holds more than 80,000 clones, and around 76% of those were seen once. 7% to 9% of the sample is held by the ten biggest clonotypes.

The cohort comprised 550 to 700 healthy bone marrow donors. At the time of sampling, all cohort members were nominally healthy, though unrecorded immune exposures were likely present. CMV serostatus was recorded as positive for about 310 and negative for about 50% of the roughly 670 cohort members, whereas no CMV serostatus was recorded for the donor in question. A peripheral blood sample was collected from each donor, and TCR beta sequencing was performed on peripheral blood mononuclear cells. Genomic DNA extraction from the blood cell samples was performed with the Qiagen DNeasy Blood Extraction Kit. Results the study describes overall, beyond this receptor: A further reported finding was that TCR beta sequences accurately predicted the HLA-A and HLA-B alleles for most subjects in the first cohort. While some public TCRs were present in many individuals, most TCR sequences turned up only very rarely across donors. A later analysis reported that several top co-occurrence clusters appeared linked to parvovirus B19, influenza, CMV and Epstein-Barr virus. In the study, around 150 TCR beta chains were listed as associated with cytomegalovirus. The cohort was sequenced for TCR beta chains only, and without alpha or paired-chain data the features that could be detected were limited. In a later analysis, more than 15,000 TCR beta sequences were associated with specific HLA alleles at a false discovery rate of 0.05. A cluster of highly shared sequence variants was judged likely to represent a technical artifact of the sequencing pipeline. It was suggested by the authors that the approach could potentially be generalized to other disease states and immunological phenotypes. The earlier analysis of some 560 of the donors excluded some 15 rarely observed V segments, including chromosome 9 orphons, because counts were too low. When HLA alleles, especially DR and DQ, strongly co-occurred, TCR associations were difficult to assign to individual alleles. In both the original and validation cohorts, the classifier was reported to diagnose cytomegalovirus status with high specificity and sensitivity. In a later genetic analysis, a missense DCLRE1C variant was associated with V-gene and J-gene trimming of TCR beta chains, and the association was replicated in an independent cohort. Most CMV-associated TCR beta chains appeared to be HLA-restricted in a later analysis, and the HLA associations seemed to be driven largely by CMV exposure. Broadly in line with IMGT annotations, most TCR beta V segments showed up in productive rearrangements about 90% or about 30% of the time in an earlier analysis of approximately 640 of the donors. In a later analysis, HLA-associated TCR beta chains showed more clonal expansion and lower generation probabilities than non-associated chains that were equally common. The only immune exposure information available for the cohort was CMV serostatus. HLA typing was unavailable for some donors at each locus, so association tests used only the typed subset. Because the 87-base-pair reads could not distinguish some IMGT-functional V segments, including TRBV6-2 and TRBV6-3, those segments were excluded. In vitro tests confirmed that a few of the cytomegalovirus-associated TCR beta chains recognize cytomegalovirus antigens. The presence/absence analyses assumed that sequencing depth was roughly uniform across donors, and that assumption may not be true. In a later analysis, TCR association rates were found to vary across HLA loci, with the most associated TCRs seen for DRB1 alleles and the fewest for HLA-C alleles. Correlated functional status among segregating V segments might reflect linkage disequilibrium, but an unknown experimental factor could not be ruled out. In a later genetic analysis, fewer N-insertions in productive TCRs were reported among donors in an Asian-associated ancestry cluster than the roughly 640-donor mean.

The CDR3 contains 13 residues, cysteine and phenylalanine counted. The kept DNA is CDR3 alone, 39 bases in frame from the first base. The germline V gene yields WSHSY for CDR1 and SAAADI for CDR2. Notes on this clone: The antigen it recognizes is unknown. No qualities accompany the bases; no much larger clone lies one base away.

This sequence uses TRBV10-2 and TRBJ2-5, and 11 junctional nucleotides match TRBD2. With the DNA end fitting TRBJ2-7 better, the J assignment may be wrong. The TCR sequence derives from a human donor in good health. Source material: PBMCs. For the CDR3, the sequence is CASRLAGGDEQYF. The DNA sequence is TGCGCCAGCCGGCTAGCGGGAGGCGACGAGCAGTACTTC.